This T cell receptor (beta chain) came from a study of shared clonotypes between healthy human individuals. Study conclusions and caveats: Larger richness was generally estimated for naive than memory subsets.

This CDR3 has 15 amino acids. Trimming took 0 bases from V and 0 from J, leaving 7 bases between them. Germline loops: CDR1 SGHTS, CDR2 YDEGEE. Concerning this clone itself: The target antigen is unknown.

Per the authors' pipeline: ImmunoSEQ output lacked quality scores and full-length reads, limiting matched filtering. The assay was immunoSEQ multiplex PCR, and TCRdb's table has in-frame clones only and misses some. V, J and clone size are those of that table, while D and trimming were read from the DNA. The sample lists 850,000 to 1,200,000 clones, approximately 68% occurring once. The chain recombines TRBV5-8 with TRBJ2-4; D perhaps matches TRBD2 (5 bases). Sample: memory CD4+ T cells sorted from blood. Subset here: CD45RA-negative fraction. The sequence derives from a man aged 18 to 29 in good health. The CDR3 sequence is CASSLGAVAKNIQYF. The CDR3 coding sequence is TGTGCCAGCAGCTTGGGAGCGGTAGCCAAAAACATTCAGTACTTC.